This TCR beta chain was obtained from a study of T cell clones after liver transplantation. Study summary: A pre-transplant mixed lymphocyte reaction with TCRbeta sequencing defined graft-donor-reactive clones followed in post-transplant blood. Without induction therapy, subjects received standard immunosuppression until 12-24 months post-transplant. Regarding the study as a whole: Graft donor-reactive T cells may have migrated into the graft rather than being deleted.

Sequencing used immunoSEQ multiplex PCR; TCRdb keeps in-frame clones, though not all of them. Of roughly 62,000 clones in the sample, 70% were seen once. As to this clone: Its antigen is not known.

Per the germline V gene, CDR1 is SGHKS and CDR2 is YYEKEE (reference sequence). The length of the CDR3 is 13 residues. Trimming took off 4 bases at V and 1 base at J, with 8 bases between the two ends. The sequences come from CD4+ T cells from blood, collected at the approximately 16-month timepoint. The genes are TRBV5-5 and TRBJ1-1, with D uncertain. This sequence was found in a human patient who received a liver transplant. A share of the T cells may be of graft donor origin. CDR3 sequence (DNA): TGTGCCAGCAGCCTGGGTCCGAACACTGAAGCTTTCTTT. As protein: CASSLGPNTEAFF.